A single sample gave rise to the 20 T cell receptor beta chains below, sequenced in a study of T cells in Graves' hyperthyroidism and ophthalmopathy. Amplification of TCR beta CDR3 regions was performed using RNA transcripts as template. With the HTBI primer set, the TCR CDR3 went through a first round of RT-PCR. TCRdb re-called the multiplex PCR reads through MiXCR, storing one row per CDR3 protein. The sample gives approximately 560,000 distinct CDR3 sequences, 15% to 17% of which show up once; around 7.5% is in the top ten. Sequencing was performed on blood. All receptors derive from a young woman with Graves' hyperthyroidism.

This clonotype was seen repeatedly, ten times or more. J is TRBJ2-7 and V is TRBV6-1, with D unclear. Germline lookup yields CDR1 MNHNS and CDR2 SASEGT. Between the trimmed V and J ends, which lost 3 bases and 7 bases, there was a span of 16 bases. The CDR3 has 14 residues. Here the CDR3 DNA reads TGTGCCAGCAGTGATGTCAGACCAGGTGGGGAGCAGTACTTC. This sequence encodes CASSDVRPGGEQYF.

On this clonotype itself: This may be a read error, as it is one base from a much larger clone. The rearrangement uses TRBV27 and TRBJ2-2; 8 bases are a match to TRBD2. Germline CDR1 reads MNHEY; CDR2 reads SMNVEV (reference sequence). The J segment lost 5 bases and the V segment lost 4 bases, leaving 12 bases of the junction unmatched. The CDR3 has 17 residues. CDR3: CASSWSSGAFLTGELFF. For the CDR3, the DNA is TGTGCCAGCAGTTGGAGTAGCGGGGCTTTCCTTACCGGGGAGCTGTTTTTT.

There are a few counts of this clonotype. The gene calls are TRBV19 and TRBJ2-7, with TRBD2 matching 9 bases. Per germline, CDR1 LNHDA and CDR2 SQIVND (reference sequence). This CDR3 spans 16 amino acids. The V gene end was trimmed by 7 bases and the J gene end by 4 bases; junction bases not matched to a gene: 14. The DNA for the CDR3 is TGTGCCAGTACCCCCAGCGGGAGGTTAACTGAATACGAGCAGTACTTC. Encoded protein: CASTPSGRLTEYEQYF.

This clonotype has only a few counts. This chain uses TRBV5-1 with TRBJ2-1; D remains unclear. Germline V gene lookup returns CDR1 SGHRS and CDR2 YFSETQ. The CDR3 totals 12 residues. V was trimmed by 2 bases and J by 9 bases, leaving 9 bases between them. CDR3 bases: TGCGCCAGCAGCTTCACCGACGGTGAGCAGTTCTTC. Translating it yields CASSFTDGEQFF. The full variable domain, in which reference TRBV5-1 and TRBJ2-1 provide the parts outside the CDR3, is KAGVTQTPRYLIKTRGQQVTLSCSPISGHRSVSWYQQTPGQGLQFLFEYFSETQRNKGNFPGRFSGRQFSNSRSEMNVSTLELGDSALYLCASSFTDGEQFFGPGTRLTVL.

There are many counts of this clonotype. V gene TRBV6-1 combines with J gene TRBJ2-4; D not resolved. This CDR3 is built from 15 residues. Germline assignment: CDR1 MNHNS and CDR2 SASEGT. The V end was cut by 1 base, the J end by 1 base, with 8 bases between. The CDR3, as DNA: TGTGCCAGCAGTGAAGTAGGGTTCGCCAAAAACATTCAGTACTTC. It yields the protein CASSEVGFAKNIQYF.

Only a few counts were recorded for this clonotype. The rearrangement uses TRBV19 and TRBJ2-5; 10 bases agree with TRBD2. J lost 7 bases, V lost 3 bases, and 8 bases had no gene match. Germline loops: CDR1 LNHDA, CDR2 SQIVND (reference sequence). The CDR3 length is 15 residues. The CDR3 region is CASSIHSGRSGTQYF. CDR3 DNA: TGTGCCAGTAGTATTCATAGCGGGAGGTCCGGGACCCAGTACTTC.

The sample holds many counts of this clonotype. J is TRBJ2-1 and V is TRBV27, with D unclear. From germline, CDR1 is MNHEY and CDR2 SMNVEV (reference sequence). The CDR3 is 16 residues long. Trimming took off 3 bases at V and 5 bases at J, with 17 bases between the two ends. CDR3 DNA sequence: TGTGCCAGCAGTTTTATCGGCAGGACGAAGGACAATGAGCAGTTCTTC. Its translation: CASSFIGRTKDNEQFF.

This clonotype was observed many times. CDR3 nucleotides: TGCAGTGCTAGAGATCCGGGGGGCGAGAACACTGAAGCTTTCTTT. Translating gives CSARDPGGENTEAFF. This chain uses TRBV20-1 with TRBJ1-1; TRBD1 might be the D (6 bases). This CDR3 has 15 amino acids. CDR1 DFQATT and CDR2 SNEGSKA come from the germline V gene (reference sequence). V was clipped by 0 bases and J by 1 base, with 12 bases between them.

A note on this clonotype: The junction differs from germline at one of its ends, possibly a read error. The gene calls are TRBV5-6 and TRBJ2-1; TRBD1 aligns across 7 bases. This CDR3 has 16 amino acids. Germline CDR1 and CDR2: SGHDT and YYEEEE. In nucleotides, the CDR3 is TGTGCCAGCAGCCTCGGGACAGAGCCTACGAACAATCAGCAGTTCTTC. Encoded protein: CASSLGTEPTNNQQFF.

The chain recombines TRBV30 with TRBJ1-5; D remains unclear. Trimming removed 0 bases from V and 3 bases from J, with 6 bases in between. Germline CDR1 reads GTSNPN; CDR2 reads SVGIG (reference sequence). The CDR3 has 13 residues. CDR3 DNA: TGTGCCTGGAGTGTGAACCCCAATCAGCCCCAGCATTTT. Translation: CAWSVNPNQPQHF.

This clonotype showed up many times. This chain joins TRBV12-3 or TRBV12-4 and TRBJ2-3, with 10 bases lining up with TRBD2. This CDR3 contains 15 residues. Trimming cost V 6 bases and J 3 bases; bases outside gene matches: 6. CDR3 region: CASSLRTSGTDTQYF. CDR3 coding DNA: TGTGCCAGCAGCCTCCGGACTAGCGGAACAGATACGCAGTATTTT.

This sequence joins TRBV29-1 and TRBJ2-3; 7 bases match TRBD2. CDR1 is SQVTM, CDR2 ANQGSEA, per germline. The CDR3 is made up of 13 amino acids. Unmatched junction bases numbered 6, after V lost 7 bases and J lost 2 bases. CDR3 nucleotides: TGCAGCGCCGGGAGGCAGAACACAGATACGCAGTATTTT. Translation: CSAGRQNTDTQYF.

Only a few counts were recorded for this clonotype. The conserved final phenylalanine or tryptophan is absent from the CDR3, which likely points to a read error. The chain has TRBV20-1 and TRBJ2-5; no clear D gene. CDR3 length: 13 amino acids. Looked up from germline, CDR1 is DFQATT and CDR2 is SNEGSKA (reference sequence). V dropped 5 bases and J dropped 1 base, with 11 bases sitting between them. As DNA, the CDR3 is TGCAGTGCTCCCGTGGCAGTCCAAGAGACCCAGTACCTC. It yields the protein CSAPVAVQETQYL.

At least ten counts were recorded for this clonotype. The chain couples TRBV12-3 or TRBV12-4 to TRBJ2-1, with D maybe TRBD1 (6 bases). The CDR3 has 16 residues. Trimming cost V 5 bases and J 0 bases, with 14 bases left between them. CDR3 amino acids: CASSLFGTSSYNEQFF. For the CDR3, the DNA is TGTGCCAGCAGTCTATTCGGGACAAGCTCCTACAATGAGCAGTTCTTC.

This clonotype was observed at least ten times. The chain is built from TRBV7-3 and TRBJ2-3; 7 bases match TRBD1. CDR3 length: 13 amino acids. V shed 3 bases, J shed 4 bases, and the junction held 1 base outside the gene matches. Germline CDR1 is SGHTA and CDR2 is FQGTGA. CDR3 sequence: CASSFQGADTQYF. The CDR3 bases are TGTGCCAGCAGCTTCCAGGGGGCAGATACGCAGTATTTT.

This clonotype was counted many times. This chain links TRBV7-2 with TRBJ1-2, with TRBD1 as a possible D gene (6 bases). Trimming pared 5 bases from V and 5 bases from J, leaving 12 bases between. This CDR3 has 13 residues. CDR1 and CDR2 (germline): SGHTA, FQGNSA. The CDR3 bases are TGTGCCAGCAGCCCTCGGACAGTTTATGGCTACACCTTC. Amino acid sequence: CASSPRTVYGYTF.

Notes on this clonotype: A much larger clone lies a single base off, so this may be a read error. V usage is TRBV5-1 and J usage is TRBJ2-7; 10 positions agree with TRBD1. CDR1 and CDR2 (germline): SGHRS, YFSETQ. This CDR3 spans 15 amino acids. CDR3 sequence reads: CASTLDRGNSYEQYF. Written as DNA, the CDR3 is TGCGCCAGCACCTTGGACAGGGGGAACTCCTACGAGCAGTACTTC.

This clonotype was seen ten or more times. This chain links TRBV3-1 with TRBJ2-1; 7 nucleotides agree with TRBD2. The CDR3 totals 16 residues. The germline V gene encodes CDR1 LGHDT and CDR2 YNNKEL (reference sequence). The J segment lost 4 bases and the V segment lost 4 bases, leaving 10 bases of the junction unmatched. The CDR3: CASSPRGSGSYNEQFF. The CDR3 bases are TGTGCCAGCAGCCCCCGCGGTAGCGGGTCTTACAATGAGCAGTTCTTC.

V usage is TRBV19 and J usage is TRBJ2-1; 8 bases align to TRBD1. Unmatched junction bases numbered 6, after V lost 3 bases and J lost 5 bases. Germline V gene sequence: CDR1 LNHDA, CDR2 SQIVND (reference sequence). This CDR3 contains 15 residues. The CDR3 DNA reads TGTGCCAGTAGTATGGGGACAGGACGCGACAATGAGCAGTTCTTC. Translating gives CASSMGTGRDNEQFF.

This clonotype was recorded at least ten times. The chain links TRBV7-2 to TRBJ2-7; D assignment may be TRBD1 or TRBD2 (5 bases each). Germline-derived CDR1 and CDR2 are SGHTA and FQGNSA. This CDR3 is built from 16 residues. Trimming shortened V by 5 bases and J by 2 bases, and 19 bases separated the two germline ends. This CDR3 is CASSLSAGTPTYEQYF. The CDR3 coding sequence is TGTGCCAGCAGCCTATCAGCCGGGACGCCTACCTACGAGCAGTACTTC.